This T cell receptor beta chain was profiled in a study of molecular identifiers for immune sequencing clone quantification. The CDR3 is 13 amino acids. The V end was cut by 6 bases, the J end by 2 bases, with 11 bases between. The V gene's germline CDR1 is SEHNR and CDR2 FQNEAQ (reference sequence). TCRdb re-called the PCR reads through MiXCR, storing one row per CDR3 protein. Of under 600,000 distinct CDR3 sequences listed, around 23% were seen once; the top ten hold around 0.76%. The chain joins TRBV7-9 to TRBJ2-7; the D call may be TRBD1 or TRBD2 (5 bases each). This sequence originates from a human donor in good health. Some libraries in this study had Jurkat cell RNA spiked in. The sequenced sample was naive CD8+ T cells from blood, with Jurkat cell RNA spiked in. As to subset: FACS-sorted CD8+CD4-CCR7+CD45RA+ naive T cells. DNA of the CDR3: TGTGCCAGCAGGCTAGAGGGGACCTACGAGCAGTACTTC. Its translation: CASRLEGTYEQYF.